Presented here are 23 T cell receptor beta chains from one specimen sequenced in a study of T-cell reconstitution after alpha-beta-depleted transplantation in children. Unique molecular identifiers featured in how the TCRbeta library was prepared. In TCRdb, the PCR reads were re-called with MiXCR into one record per CDR3 protein. This table holds more than 75,000 distinct CDR3 sequences, about 22% found once. Sequencing used PBMCs, obtained before TCRalphabeta/CD19-depleted stem cell transplant. All receptors derive from a boy younger than 10 with acute lymphoblastic leukemia, due to receive a stem cell transplant.

This clonotype has a handful of counts. The rearrangement joins TRBV7-9 to TRBJ2-7, with 8 bases identical to TRBD2. The CDR3 sequence is 12 residues long. Per the germline V gene, CDR1 is SEHNR and CDR2 is FQNEAQ (reference sequence). J gave up 12 bases and V 5 bases, and 9 bases lay outside the gene matches. CDR3: CASSPGRVAPYF. The CDR3 DNA reads as TGTGCCAGCAGCCCCGGGAGGGTCGCGCCGTACTTC.

This rearrangement joins TRBV12-3 or TRBV12-4 to TRBJ2-7; tentative D call: TRBD1 (6 bases). Trimming removed 6 bases at V and 5 bases at J, with 11 bases between. The CDR3 runs 12 residues. CDR3 region: CASSQDSNEQYF. For the CDR3, the DNA is TGTGCCAGCAGCCAGGACAGCAACGAGCAGTACTTC.

This clonotype was counted many times. The chain combines TRBV7-8 with TRBJ2-1, with TRBD2 identical over 9 bases. Germline assignment: CDR1 SGHVS and CDR2 FQNEAQ. With 1 base clipped from V and 3 bases from J, the junction kept 7 bases outside the gene matches. CDR3 length: 17 amino acids. The CDR3 DNA is TGTGCCAGCAGCTTAGAGACTAGCGGAGGGTACTACAATGAGCAGTTCTTC. It yields the protein CASSLETSGGYYNEQFF.

The chain recombines TRBV28 with TRBJ2-7, with a tentative D call TRBD1 (6 bases). Germline CDR1 reads MDHEN; CDR2 reads SYDVKM. The CDR3 totals 13 residues. Trimming shortened V by 8 bases and J by 5 bases, and 16 bases separated the two germline ends. The chain's CDR3 is CASERTDPNEQYF. The CDR3 DNA reads as TGTGCCAGCGAGAGGACAGATCCTAACGAGCAGTACTTC.

This sequence joins TRBV24-1 and TRBJ2-7, with a possible D match to TRBD1 (5 bases). CDR1 is KGHDR and CDR2 is SFDVKD in the germline V gene. This CDR3 spans 12 amino acids. Trimming left V 5 bases short and J 3 bases short, with 7 bases between. The DNA of the CDR3 is TGTGCCACCAGTGGTCAGGGCTACGAGCAGTACTTC. Protein: CATSGQGYEQYF.

The chain has TRBV29-1 and TRBJ1-3; no clear D. The ends were cut back, 2 bases at V and 4 bases at J, with 3 bases in the middle. Germline CDR1 is SQVTM and CDR2 is ANQGSEA. The CDR3 spans 11 residues. The CDR3 DNA is TGCAGCGTTGAAAAGGGAAACACCATATATTTT. Its translation: CSVEKGNTIYF.

This clonotype was counted between two and nine times. The rearrangement uses TRBV4-1 and TRBJ2-7; tentative D call: TRBD1 (6 bases). Trimming pared 5 bases from V and 0 bases from J, leaving 17 bases between. In germline, CDR1 is MGHRA, CDR2 YSYEKL. The CDR3 runs 16 residues. The DNA of the CDR3 is TGCGCCAGCAGCAAAACACAGGGTAGCGCCTCCTACGAGCAGTACTTC. It yields the protein CASSKTQGSASYEQYF.

This clonotype has more than one count but fewer than ten. The rearrangement links TRBV5-6 to TRBJ1-1; D gene unclear. Germline assignment: CDR1 SGHDT and CDR2 YYEEEE. V gave up 0 bases and J gave up 4 bases, with 13 bases separating them. This CDR3 is built from 15 residues. The CDR3 sequence is CASSLGATSTTEAFF. CDR3 DNA: TGTGCCAGCAGCTTGGGGGCTACAAGCACCACTGAAGCTTTCTTT. The full variable domain, with the rest looked up from reference TRBV5-6 and TRBJ1-1, is DAGVTQSPTHLIKTRGQQVTLRCSPKSGHDTVSWYQQALGQGPQFIFQYYEEEERQRGNFPDRFSGHQFPNYSSELNVNALLLGDSALYLCASSLGATSTTEAFFGQGTRLTVV.

This clonotype was found a few times. This chain uses TRBV5-1 with TRBJ1-1; the match to TRBD1 covers 9 bases. The CDR3 is 14 amino acids. The V gene's germline CDR1 is SGHRS and CDR2 YFSETQ. V lost 3 bases and J lost 3; bases outside the gene matches: 3. The CDR3 protein is CASSWDRADTEAFF. In DNA form, the CDR3 reads TGCGCCAGCAGCTGGGACAGGGCAGACACTGAAGCTTTCTTT.

This rearrangement joins TRBV3-1 to TRBJ2-7; D is tentatively TRBD1 or TRBD2 (5 bases each). The CDR3 runs 14 residues. Germline V CDR1 and CDR2: LGHDT, YNNKEL (reference sequence). The germline V and J ends were trimmed by 3 bases and 2 bases, with 11 bases remaining between them. In nucleotides, the CDR3 is TGTGCCAGCAGCCAGGGGACCCGGACCTACGAGCAGTACTTC. Amino acids: CASSQGTRTYEQYF.

A few counts support this clonotype. J is TRBJ2-7 and V is TRBV12-3 or TRBV12-4; 7 positions agree with TRBD2. There are 16 residues in the CDR3. Trimming at V came to 6 bases and at J to 2 bases, leaving 13 bases not matched to a gene. This CDR3 is CASSSPSSSGTYEQYF. The CDR3 nucleotides are TGTGCCAGCAGCTCACCAAGCTCTAGCGGAACCTACGAGCAGTACTTC.

The CDR3 DNA reads TGCGCCAGCAGCCTGGTACTAGCGGGGGACTACGAGCAGTACTTC. Protein: CASSLVLAGDYEQYF. V usage is TRBV5-1 and J usage is TRBJ2-7, with 11 bases aligning to TRBD2. Germline loops: CDR1 SGHRS, CDR2 YFSETQ. This CDR3 is 15 amino acids long. J lost 3 bases, V lost 4 bases, and 6 bases had no gene match.

In DNA, the CDR3 is TGTGCCAGCAGCGGACAGGTGGACCACGAGCAGTACTTC. It specifies CASSGQVDHEQYF. The chain uses TRBV25-1 and TRBJ2-7; TRBD1 agrees at 7 bases. The CDR3 has 13 amino acids. The V gene's germline CDR1 is MGHDK and CDR2 SYGVNS. After removal of 6 bases from V and 5 bases from J, the junction contained 7 bases not matched to a gene.

V gene TRBV2 combines with J gene TRBJ2-6; tentatively, D is TRBD1 (5 bases). V was trimmed by 4 bases and J by 4 bases, leaving 14 bases between them. In germline, CDR1 is SNHLY, CDR2 FYNNEI. The CDR3 covers 16 residues. CDR3 sequence reads: CASSAVGAGGANVLTF. The DNA of the CDR3 is TGTGCCAGCAGTGCGGTAGGGGCTGGCGGGGCCAACGTCCTGACTTTC.

This clonotype was seen a handful of times. V and J are TRBV7-8 and TRBJ2-1; 9 bases agree with TRBD1. The junction had 8 bases not matched to a gene; V was cut back by 5 bases and J by 3 bases. The CDR3 runs to 16 residues. Germline CDR1 and CDR2: SGHVS and FQNEAQ. The CDR3 loop is CASSPPGTGNYNEQFF. Here the CDR3 DNA reads TGTGCCAGCAGCCCCCCCGGGACAGGGAACTACAATGAGCAGTTCTTC.

The chain has TRBV14 and TRBJ2-1; a possible D gene is TRBD2 (5 bases). Per germline, CDR1 SGHDN and CDR2 FVKESK. The CDR3 consists of 13 residues. V was cut by 2 bases and J by 10 bases, with 12 bases left in between. The CDR3: CASSQPSLEEQFF. The CDR3 coding sequence is TGTGCCAGCAGCCAACCTTCACTAGAGGAGCAGTTCTTC.

The table lists this clonotype with a few counts. This chain links TRBV12-3 or TRBV12-4 with TRBJ2-7, with D unclear. Trimming stripped 6 bases from V and 1 base from J, with 16 bases between. The CDR3 contains 15 residues. The CDR3 DNA reads TGTGCCAGCAGCCGAGACTTTCGCGAGTCCTACGAGCAGTACTTC. Amino acid sequence: CASSRDFRESYEQYF.

Ten or more counts support this clonotype. The gene calls are TRBV20-1 and TRBJ1-1; perhaps TRBD1 as D (6 bases). Germline V gene sequence: CDR1 DFQATT, CDR2 SNEGSKA (reference sequence). The CDR3 is 15 amino acids. Written as DNA, the CDR3 is TGCAGAGCTCGGATAGGGGGGGGGACTAACACTGAAGCTTTCTTT. This encodes CRARIGGGTNTEAFF.

This clonotype appeared a few times. The rearrangement uses TRBV7-9 and TRBJ1-2, with TRBD1 matching 8 bases. V was clipped by 5 bases and J by 3 bases; unmatched bases: 5. The CDR3 extends over 14 amino acids. Germline assignment: CDR1 SEHNR and CDR2 FQNEAQ (reference sequence). As DNA, the CDR3 is TGTGCCAGCAGCCCCCCGGGACAGGACTATGGCTACACCTTC. This gives the protein CASSPPGQDYGYTF.

This clonotype occurred many times. The rearrangement uses TRBV7-7 and TRBJ2-3; TRBD2 matches at 11 bases. In germline, CDR1 is SSHAT, CDR2 FNYEAQ (reference sequence). Trimming removed 3 bases from V and 6 bases from J; junction bases left unmatched: 5. The CDR3 extends over 15 amino acids. CDR3 loop: CASSLGLAVSDTQYF. In DNA, the CDR3 is TGTGCCAGCAGCTTGGGACTAGCGGTCTCGGATACGCAGTATTTT. The variable domain in full, with the rest retrieved from reference TRBV7-7 and TRBJ2-3, is GAGVSQSPRYKVTKRGQDVTLRCDPISSHATLYWYQQALGQGPEFLTYFNYEAQPDKSGLPSDRFSAERPEGSISTLTIQRTEQRDSAMYRCASSLGLAVSDTQYFGPGTRLTVL.

The V call is TRBV5-5, the J call TRBJ2-4, with 7 bases lining up with TRBD1. Trimming at V came to 3 bases and at J to 5 bases, leaving 5 bases not matched to a gene. Per germline, CDR1 SGHKS and CDR2 YYEKEE (reference sequence). The CDR3 runs 14 residues. CDR3 DNA: TGTGCCAGCAGCTCCGGGACAGAAGAAAACATTCAGTACTTC. It yields the protein CASSSGTEENIQYF.

This clonotype has ten or more counts. The rearrangement joins TRBV12-3 or TRBV12-4 to TRBJ2-4, with D possibly matching TRBD1 (5 bases). The CDR3 consists of 14 residues. The ends were cut back, 7 bases at V and 8 bases at J, with 18 bases in the middle. As DNA, the CDR3 is TGTGCCAGCACCCGCCGGGCAGGGCTGGACATTCAGTACTTC. This translates into CASTRRAGLDIQYF.

Only a few counts were recorded for this clonotype. The rearrangement joins TRBV28 to TRBJ1-5, with D unresolved. The CDR3 extends over 14 amino acids. V was shortened by 9 bases and J by 4 bases, with 16 bases between the two germline ends. Germline V gene sequence: CDR1 MDHEN, CDR2 SYDVKM. The CDR3 loop is CARYRALMNQPQHF. The CDR3 coding sequence is TGTGCCAGATACCGGGCCCTGATGAATCAGCCCCAGCATTTT.